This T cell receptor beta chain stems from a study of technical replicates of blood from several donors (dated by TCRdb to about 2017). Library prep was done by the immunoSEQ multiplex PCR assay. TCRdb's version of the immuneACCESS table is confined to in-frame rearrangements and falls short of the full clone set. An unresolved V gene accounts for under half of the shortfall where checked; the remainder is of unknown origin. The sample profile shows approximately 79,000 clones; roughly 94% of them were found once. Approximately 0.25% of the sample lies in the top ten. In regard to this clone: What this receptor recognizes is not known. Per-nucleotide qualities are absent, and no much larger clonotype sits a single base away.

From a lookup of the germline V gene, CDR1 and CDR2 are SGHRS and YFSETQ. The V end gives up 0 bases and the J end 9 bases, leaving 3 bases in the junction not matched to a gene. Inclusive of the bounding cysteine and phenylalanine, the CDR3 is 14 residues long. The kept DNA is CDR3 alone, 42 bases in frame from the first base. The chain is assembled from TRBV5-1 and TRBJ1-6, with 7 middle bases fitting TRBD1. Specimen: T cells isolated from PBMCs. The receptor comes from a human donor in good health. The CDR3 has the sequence CASSLEGQFSPLHF. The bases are TGCGCCAGCAGCTTGGAGGGACAGTTTTCACCCCTCCACTTT. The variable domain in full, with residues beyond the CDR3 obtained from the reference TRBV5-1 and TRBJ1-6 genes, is KAGVTQTPRYLIKTRGQQVTLSCSPISGHRSVSWYQQTPGQGLQFLFEYFSETQRNKGNFPGRFSGRQFSNSRSEMNVSTLELGDSALYLCASSLEGQFSPLHFGNGTRLTVT.